The 21 T cell receptor beta chains listed next were all sequenced from one sample in a study of OX40 agonist ivuxolimab in advanced cancers. Clones were sequenced by immunoSEQ multiplex PCR, and TCRdb holds only the in-frame ones, with some missing. The top ten hold around 2.9% of the sample, which has around 51,000 clones, about 80% seen once. The specimen comprised CD4+ or CD8+ T cells sorted from blood, sampled in a trial of the OX40 agonist ivuxolimab. All receptors derive from an adult with an advanced solid tumor such as melanoma, head and neck, liver or kidney cancer.

The rearrangement uses TRBV6-5 and TRBJ2-7, with 9 bases identical to TRBD2. The germline V gene has CDR1 MNHEY and CDR2 SVGAGI. V shed 5 bases and J 4 bases; nucleotides not matched to a gene: 6. The CDR3 runs to 14 residues. The CDR3: CASSALAGIYEQYF. CDR3 coding DNA: TGTGCCAGCAGTGCCCTAGCGGGGATATACGAGCAGTACTTC.

With regard to this clone: No DNA is shown, since the ends of the CDR3 on it are uncertain; the CDR3 is the one TCRdb lists. The V call is TRBV18, the J call TRBJ2-1; TRBD1, the table's D call, lacks a check against the DNA. The CDR3 length equals 12 residues, ends included. Germline CDR1 and CDR2: KGHSH and LQKENI. CDR3 residues: CASSPVAGGNFF.

V is TRBV2 and J is TRBJ1-5; 7 bases line up with TRBD1. From germline, CDR1 is SNHLY and CDR2 FYNNEI. Germline trimming cut 7 bases from V and 5 bases from J; bases unmatched to any gene: 8. The CDR3 has 14 residues. The CDR3 loop is CASKKGARDQPQHF. CDR3 bases: TGTGCCAGCAAGAAGGGGGCGAGGGATCAGCCCCAGCATTTT. Drawing the rest from reference TRBV2 and TRBJ1-5, the complete variable domain is EPEVTQTPSHQVTQMGQEVILRCVPISNHLYFYWYRQILGQKVEFLVSFYNNEISEKSEIFDDQFSVERPDGSNFTLKIRSTKLEDSAMYFCASKKGARDQPQHFGDGTRLSIL.

This clone was seen a few times. CDR3 residues: CASSLGQGNTGELFF. CDR3 nucleotide sequence: TGCGCCAGCAGCCTGGGACAGGGGAACACCGGGGAGCTGTTTTTT. This chain joins TRBV5-1 and TRBJ2-2; 9 bases fit TRBD1. Germline V gives CDR1 SGHRS, CDR2 YFSETQ. This CDR3 is built from 15 residues. V shed 4 bases and J 1 base; nucleotides not matched to a gene: 2.

This chain joins TRBV4-1 and TRBJ1-1; 8 bases are shared with TRBD1. The CDR3 covers 16 residues. Germline trimming cut 0 bases from V and 11 bases from J; bases unmatched to any gene: 14. Germline CDR1 is MGHRA and CDR2 is YSYEKL. DNA of the CDR3: TGCGCCAGCAGCCAAGATTTGACAGGGGAATGGCTGAGGGCTTTCTTT. Translation: CASSQDLTGEWLRAFF.

This sequence joins TRBV9 and TRBJ1-6; D may be TRBD1 (5 bases). Germline V gene sequence: CDR1 SGDLS, CDR2 YYNGEE. Trimming cost V 0 bases and J 7 bases, with 14 bases left between them. This CDR3 is built from 16 residues. CDR3 sequence: CASSVAPDRGNSPLHF. The CDR3 DNA sequence: TGTGCCAGCAGCGTAGCTCCCGACAGAGGGAATTCACCCCTCCACTTT.

Remarks on this clone: This sample includes further DNA sequences coding for the same CDR3. The chain is built from TRBV15 and TRBJ1-5, with 9 bases lining up with TRBD1. This CDR3 is built from 17 residues. The V gene's germline CDR1 is LNHNV and CDR2 YYDKDF (reference sequence). The trim removed 3 bases at V and 4 bases at J, leaving 10 bases unmatched. CDR3 region: CATSSGNRGHSNQPQHF. The CDR3 DNA sequence: TGTGCCACCAGCAGTGGAAACAGGGGGCATAGTAATCAGCCCCAGCATTTT.

This clone was counted a single time. The chain links TRBV19 to TRBJ2-5; 12 bases map to TRBD2. Germline V CDR1 and CDR2: LNHDA, SQIVND (reference sequence). V lost 3 bases, J lost 1 base, and 0 bases stayed unmatched. This CDR3 spans 15 amino acids. CDR3 DNA sequence: TGTGCCAGTAGTATGACTAGCGGGGGCCAAGAGACCCAGTACTTC. Protein sequence: CASSMTSGGQETQYF.

V and J are TRBV9 and TRBJ2-3, with 13 bases fitting TRBD2. V dropped 3 bases and J dropped 1; count of bases not matched to a gene: 5. CDR3 length equals 17 residues. The germline V gene has CDR1 SGDLS and CDR2 YYNGEE. The CDR3: CASSAGGLAGGTDTQYF. CDR3 DNA sequence: TGTGCCAGCAGCGCCGGAGGACTAGCGGGGGGCACAGATACGCAGTATTTT.

V and J are TRBV27 and TRBJ2-1; the D gene is possibly TRBD1 (5 bases). There are 15 residues in the CDR3. V was shortened by 5 bases and J by 8 bases, with 19 bases between the two germline ends. Germline V gives CDR1 MNHEY, CDR2 SMNVEV (reference sequence). The CDR3 loop is CASSPQGRLFDEQFF. The CDR3 coding sequence is TGTGCCAGCAGTCCGCAGGGTCGTCTATTCGATGAGCAGTTCTTC.

This chain links TRBV19 with TRBJ2-2, with D perhaps matching TRBD1 (5 bases). The CDR3 contains 13 residues. CDR1 and CDR2 (germline): LNHDA, SQIVND (reference sequence). V lost 7 bases and J lost 6, with 12 bases in between. The CDR3 DNA reads TGTGCCAGTATGCCAGGGTATGCCGGGGAGCTGTTTTTT. Its protein is CASMPGYAGELFF.

The chain employs TRBV6-1 and TRBJ2-7, with D possibly being TRBD1 or TRBD2 (5 bases each). V was cut by 1 base and J by 12 bases, with 7 bases left in between. The CDR3 is made up of 10 amino acids. Germline V gene lookup returns CDR1 MNHNS and CDR2 SASEGT. In DNA form, the CDR3 reads TGTGCCAGCAGTGAAGGGGGACGGTACTTC. It is translated as CASSEGGRYF.

In its sample, this clone was seen a few times. This chain uses TRBV7-9 with TRBJ1-6, with unresolved D. The ends were cut back, 0 bases at V and 4 bases at J, with 13 bases in the middle. Germline CDR1 SEHNR, CDR2 FQNEAQ (reference sequence). CDR3 size: 17 residues. In DNA form, the CDR3 reads TGTGCCAGCAGCTTAGCGTTTAAAAGTCTTTATAATTCACCCCTCCACTTT. The encoded protein is CASSLAFKSLYNSPLHF. Combining the CDR3 with reference TRBV7-9 and TRBJ1-6 gives the whole variable domain DTGVSQNPRHKITKRGQNVTFRCDPISEHNRLYWYRQTLGQGPEFLTYFQNEAQLEKSRLLSDRFSAERPKGSFSTLEIQRTEQGDSAMYLCASSLAFKSLYNSPLHFGNGTRLTVT.

This rearrangement joins TRBV19 to TRBJ2-4, with D perhaps matching TRBD1 (5 bases). This CDR3 region has 15 residues. Trimming stripped 5 bases from V and 0 bases from J, with 11 bases between. CDR1 LNHDA and CDR2 SQIVND come from the germline V gene (reference sequence). CDR3 protein: CASSSRTLAKNIQYF. The CDR3 coding sequence is TGTGCCAGTAGTTCCAGGACATTAGCCAAAAACATTCAGTACTTC.

V usage is TRBV11-3 and J usage is TRBJ1-5; possible D gene TRBD1, 5 bases. This CDR3 comprises 15 residues. V lost 0 bases, J lost 3 bases, and 9 bases lay in between. The V gene's germline CDR1 is SGHNT and CDR2 YENEEA. The CDR3 sequence: CASSLERGLNQPQHF. The CDR3 DNA reads as TGTGCCAGCAGCTTAGAGAGGGGACTCAATCAGCCCCAGCATTTT.

This chain links TRBV7-9 with TRBJ1-2; 7 bases align to TRBD1. The CDR3 is made up of 14 amino acids. The V gene's germline CDR1 is SEHNR and CDR2 FQNEAQ (reference sequence). J lost 4 bases, V lost 4 bases, and 6 bases had no gene match. The CDR3 bases are TGTGCCAGCAGCTCCGACAGGGCAGGCTATGGCTACACCTTC. The encoded protein is CASSSDRAGYGYTF.

This clone was recorded a few times. The chain employs TRBV7-3 and TRBJ2-5; D may be TRBD1 (6 bases). Trimming removed 5 bases at V and 5 bases at J, with 15 bases between. The CDR3 length is 14 residues. In germline, CDR1 is SGHTA, CDR2 FQGTGA. DNA for the CDR3: TGTGCCAGCAGCCTACAGGGTAGTCGGGAGACCCAGTACTTC. It is translated as CASSLQGSRETQYF. The full variable domain, in which reference TRBV7-3 and TRBJ2-5 provide the parts outside the CDR3, is GAGVSQTPSNKVTEKGKYVELRCDPISGHTALYWYRQSLGQGPEFLIYFQGTGAADDSGLPNDRFFAVRPEGSVSTLKIQRTERGDSAVYLCASSLQGSRETQYFGPGTRLLVL.

This chain uses TRBV6-5 with TRBJ1-1; weak D call: TRBD1 (5 bases). CDR3 length equals 14 residues. Germline assignment: CDR1 MNHEY and CDR2 SVGAGI. The germline V and J ends were trimmed by 0 bases and 5 bases, with 10 bases remaining between them. CDR3 protein: CASSYSTWGTEAFF. The CDR3 DNA reads TGTGCCAGCAGTTACTCCACTTGGGGGACTGAAGCTTTCTTT.

The chain employs TRBV5-1 and TRBJ2-3; 15 bases map to TRBD2. From germline, CDR1 is SGHRS and CDR2 YFSETQ. The CDR3 runs 18 residues. Trimming cost V 3 bases and J 0 bases; bases outside gene matches: 5. CDR3 in DNA: TGCGCCAGCAGCTCGGGACTAGCGGGGGGCACTAGCACAGATACGCAGTATTTT. Amino acid sequence: CASSSGLAGGTSTDTQYF. Drawing the rest from reference TRBV5-1 and TRBJ2-3, the complete variable domain is KAGVTQTPRYLIKTRGQQVTLSCSPISGHRSVSWYQQTPGQGLQFLFEYFSETQRNKGNFPGRFSGRQFSNSRSEMNVSTLELGDSALYLCASSSGLAGGTSTDTQYFGPGTRLTVL.

This sequence joins TRBV19 and TRBJ2-3; 7 positions agree with TRBD2. This CDR3 region has 15 residues. V shed 6 bases, J shed 4 bases, and the junction held 10 bases outside the gene matches. Germline loops: CDR1 LNHDA, CDR2 SQIVND (reference sequence). CDR3 loop: CASRSVAGSADTQYF. CDR3 in DNA: TGTGCCAGTAGGTCAGTAGCGGGTAGCGCAGATACGCAGTATTTT.

The chain uses TRBV10-3 and TRBJ1-6; TRBD1 is a possible D gene (5 bases). Looked up from germline, CDR1 is ENHRY and CDR2 is SYGVKD. The CDR3 is made up of 13 amino acids. Between the trimmed V and J ends, which lost 10 bases and 6 bases, there was a span of 13 bases. Written as DNA, the CDR3 is TGTGCCAGCAGCGGACACCCTAATTCACCCCTCCACTTT. Protein: CASSGHPNSPLHF.